Presented here are 20 T cell receptor beta chains from one specimen sequenced in a study of CD8 T cells in Susac syndrome. Random hexamers were used to reverse transcribe the RNA input (about 0.5 to 1 ug). TCRdb re-derived calls from the immunoSEQ multiplex PCR reads in MiXCR, one entry per CDR3 protein. The sample records tens of thousands of distinct CDR3 sequences, just under 95% being singletons. The sequencing sample was made of CD8+ T cells from PBMCs. The source of these receptors is a human donor in good health.

This chain links TRBV10-3 with TRBJ1-1; no definite D call. CDR3 length: 13 amino acids. The germline V gene has CDR1 ENHRY and CDR2 SYGVKD. With 3 bases removed from V and 0 bases from J, the gap between germline ends came to 5 bases. CDR3 loop: CAISESLNTEAFF. CDR3 DNA sequence: TGTGCCATCAGTGAATCCCTGAACACTGAAGCTTTCTTT.

The V gene is TRBV20-1, the J gene TRBJ2-7; 8 bases line up with TRBD1. The J segment lost 2 bases and the V segment lost 3 bases, leaving 6 bases of the junction unmatched. The germline V gene encodes CDR1 DFQATT and CDR2 SNEGSKA (reference sequence). The CDR3 length is 14 residues. As DNA, the CDR3 is TGCAGTGCTAGCCGGGACAGGATTACCTACGAGCAGTACTTC. It codes for CSASRDRITYEQYF.

The chain links TRBV12-3 or TRBV12-4 to TRBJ1-2, with D perhaps TRBD1 (5 bases). This CDR3 comprises 14 residues. Trimming removed 1 base at V and 7 bases at J, with 13 bases between. The DNA for the CDR3 is TGTGCCAGCAGTTTAGTAATGGGGGAGGGTGGCTACACCTTC. Its translation is CASSLVMGEGGYTF.

This rearrangement joins TRBV7-8 to TRBJ2-1, with 10 bases lining up with TRBD2. Germline trimming cut 4 bases from V and 4 bases from J; bases unmatched to any gene: 4. Germline V lookup: CDR1 SGHVS, CDR2 FQNEAQ. This CDR3 contains 15 residues. CDR3 nucleotides: TGTGCCAGCAGCTCTAGCGGGGGATTTTACAATGAGCAGTTCTTC. It is translated as CASSSSGGFYNEQFF.

The chain recombines TRBV7-9 with TRBJ2-7; 7 nucleotides agree with TRBD2. This CDR3 comprises 15 residues. J gave up 2 bases and V 5 bases, and 9 bases lay outside the gene matches. Germline CDR1 and CDR2: SEHNR and FQNEAQ (reference sequence). The CDR3: CASSPRRGLTYEQYF. CDR3 DNA: TGTGCCAGCAGCCCTCGTCGGGGACTAACCTACGAGCAGTACTTC.

This chain uses TRBV12-3 or TRBV12-4 with TRBJ1-1, with 9 bases identical to TRBD1. V lost 5 bases, J lost 4 bases, and 8 bases stayed unmatched. The CDR3 loop spans 15 amino acids. The CDR3 is CASSLGGQGFTEAFF. As DNA, the CDR3 is TGTGCCAGCAGTCTCGGGGGACAGGGATTCACTGAAGCTTTCTTT.

V gene TRBV29-1 combines with J gene TRBJ2-7; TRBD2 is a possible D gene (6 bases). V shed 5 bases and J shed 5 bases, with 19 bases lying between them. Germline lookup yields CDR1 SQVTM and CDR2 ANQGSEA. The CDR3 contains 14 residues. The CDR3 region is CSVRGASNRNEQYF. The CDR3, as DNA: TGCAGCGTTCGCGGGGCTAGTAATAGGAACGAGCAGTACTTC.

V and J are TRBV20-1 and TRBJ1-1; 7 nucleotides agree with TRBD1. This CDR3 spans 15 amino acids. J gave up 0 bases and V 6 bases, and 10 bases lay outside the gene matches. The germline gives CDR1 DFQATT, CDR2 SNEGSKA (reference sequence). CDR3 nucleotide sequence: TGCAGTGCCCGACCCAGGGGGGGGCTGAACACTGAAGCTTTCTTT. This translates into CSARPRGGLNTEAFF.

V is TRBV11-2 and J is TRBJ2-3; D not resolved. Trimming removed 1 base from V and 4 bases from J, with 12 bases in between. The germline V gene encodes CDR1 SGHAT and CDR2 FQNNGV. The CDR3 length is 15 residues. For the CDR3, the DNA is TGTGCCAGCAGCTTAGGGTCGTCAGGAGCAGATACGCAGTATTTT. Encoded protein: CASSLGSSGADTQYF.

The chain couples TRBV6-1 to TRBJ2-7; weak D call: TRBD1 (6 bases). The V end was cut by 3 bases, the J end by 0 bases, with 12 bases between. Germline V gene data show CDR1 as MNHNS and CDR2 as SASEGT. The CDR3 totals 15 residues. CDR3 DNA: TGTGCCAGCAGTGACAGGGGCGTTGACTCCTACGAGCAGTACTTC. It is translated as CASSDRGVDSYEQYF.

V gene TRBV12-3 or TRBV12-4 combines with J gene TRBJ2-7, with D perhaps matching TRBD2 (5 bases). This CDR3 comprises 14 residues. Trimming took 5 bases from V and 2 from J, leaving 13 bases between them. The CDR3 bases are TGTGCCAGCAGTCCCGGGGATATTACCTACGAGCAGTACTTC. Translation: CASSPGDITYEQYF.

The chain employs TRBV6-4 and TRBJ2-1; TRBD1 is a possible D gene (7 bases). The V and J ends lost 6 bases and 6 bases respectively, with 18 bases between them. The CDR3 totals 15 residues. Germline CDR1 reads MRHNA; CDR2 reads SNTAGT. The CDR3 region has the DNA TGTGCCAGCAGCCCCGGAGGGGGCGCAGGCAATGAGCAGTTCTTC. Its protein product is CASSPGGGAGNEQFF.

V and J are TRBV7-8 and TRBJ1-4; D is undetermined. Per the germline V gene, CDR1 is SGHVS and CDR2 is FQNEAQ. V dropped 7 bases and J dropped 6 bases, with 15 bases sitting between them. CDR3 length: 14 residues. The CDR3 DNA sequence: TGTGCCAGCACCCCTGGGCCCGGATATGAAAAACTGTTTTTT. It encodes CASTPGPGYEKLFF.

The chain links TRBV6-5 to TRBJ2-7; D may correspond to TRBD1 or TRBD2 (5 bases each). V was shortened by 4 bases and J by 2 bases, with 9 bases between the two germline ends. CDR3 size: 13 residues. The germline CDR1 and CDR2 sequences are MNHEY and SVGAGI. The CDR3 protein is CASSWGPTYEQYF. CDR3 nucleotide sequence: TGTGCCAGCAGTTGGGGACCGACCTACGAGCAGTACTTC.

V and J are TRBV9 and TRBJ2-1; 7 nucleotides agree with TRBD2. Per the germline V gene, CDR1 is SGDLS and CDR2 is YYNGEE. The CDR3 sequence is 15 residues long. V gave up 3 bases and J gave up 0 bases; unmatched junction bases: 3. The CDR3 here is CASSDSGLSYNEQFF. The CDR3, as DNA: TGTGCCAGCAGCGATAGCGGGCTCTCCTACAATGAGCAGTTCTTC.

This rearrangement joins TRBV10-1 to TRBJ2-7; possible D gene TRBD2, 5 bases. Deletions cut 3 bases from V and 0 bases from J, with 6 bases between. The CDR3 consists of 13 residues. Germline CDR1 WNHNN, CDR2 SYGVQD (reference sequence). The CDR3 here is CASSEGSSYEQYF. The CDR3 region has the DNA TGCGCCAGCAGTGAAGGGAGCTCCTACGAGCAGTACTTC.

The chain has TRBV5-1 and TRBJ2-5; TRBD2 aligns across 9 bases. Unmatched junction bases numbered 4, after V lost 3 bases and J lost 1 base. The CDR3 has 15 amino acids. CDR1 and CDR2 from the germline V gene are SGHRS and YFSETQ. CDR3 DNA: TGCGCCAGCAGCTCCCGGACTAGCGCCCAAGAGACCCAGTACTTC. This encodes CASSSRTSAQETQYF.

The chain carries TRBV27 and TRBJ2-1; possibly TRBD1 for D (6 bases). Trimming took off 6 bases at V and 0 bases at J, with 21 bases between the two ends. This CDR3 is 18 amino acids long. Germline V gene lookup returns CDR1 MNHEY and CDR2 SMNVEV (reference sequence). CDR3 sequence reads: CASSQITGTSSSYNEQFF. In nucleotides, the CDR3 is TGTGCCAGCAGCCAAATTACAGGGACATCGAGCTCCTACAATGAGCAGTTCTTC.

This chain connects TRBV7-9 to TRBJ1-5; perhaps TRBD1 as D (5 bases). There are 13 residues in the CDR3. Germline V CDR1 and CDR2: SEHNR, FQNEAQ (reference sequence). The V end lost 5 bases, the J end lost 4 bases, and 9 bases lay between the germline ends. The CDR3 DNA is TGTGCCAGCAGCGACTGGGGGAATCAGCCCCAGCATTTT. This gives the protein CASSDWGNQPQHF.

The chain links TRBV7-8 to TRBJ2-1; D is uncertain. V lost 1 base, J lost 9 bases, and 16 bases lay in between. Germline loops: CDR1 SGHVS, CDR2 FQNEAQ. The CDR3 is 15 residues long. The CDR3 sequence: CASSLGPSSQGEQFF. The CDR3, as DNA: TGTGCCAGCAGCTTAGGACCGTCTAGTCAAGGTGAGCAGTTCTTC.